The TCR beta chain described here comes from a study of blood T cell repertoires in COVID-19. In the study overall: Samples came from the United States, Italy and Spain, spanning acute and convalescent COVID-19. Nucleic acid was either cDNA or gDNA, and it came from T cells, B-cell-depleted T cells, or PBMCs.

Original analysis: Quantification of nucleated cells was approximated via reference gene primer amplification. Using immunoSEQ multiplex PCR, the repertoire was profiled, and TCRdb retains in-frame clones only, with some absent. The D gene and trimming were derived from the DNA, and the V and J assignments and clone size from that table. The table shows 90,000 to 120,000 clones, with around 83% occurring only once. CDR3 length: 13 amino acids. Germline CDR1 SGHTA, CDR2 FQGTGA. J was trimmed by 4 bases and V by 4 bases; bases with no gene match: 2. V usage is TRBV7-3 and J usage is TRBJ2-3, with TRBD2 identical over 7 bases. Sequencing was carried out using peripheral blood. The sequence was obtained from a woman aged 70-85 years with acute or convalescent COVID-19. CDR3 nucleotides: TGTGCCAGCAGCTCCACTAGCGCAGATACGCAGTATTTT. The encoded protein is CASSSTSADTQYF. Based on the CDR3 plus reference TRBV7-3 and TRBJ2-3, the full variable domain is GAGVSQTPSNKVTEKGKYVELRCDPISGHTALYWYRQSLGQGPEFLIYFQGTGAADDSGLPNDRFFAVRPEGSVSTLKIQRTERGDSAVYLCASSSTSADTQYFGPGTRLTVL.